Below, 25 T cell receptor beta chains from the same sample are listed, as sequenced in a study of blood T cells in healthy people across ages. Then a second PCR, running about 6 to 11 cycles, was carried out with a sample-barcoded 5' primer and a J-beta primer mix. TCRdb used MiXCR to reprocess the 5' RACE reads, holding one entry per CDR3 protein. This sample has 550,000 to 650,000 distinct CDR3 sequences, with 25% to 35% found just once. Sequencing was performed on blood. Receptors originate from a woman older than 75 in good health.

The chain employs TRBV7-9 and TRBJ1-1; no firm D call. Germline CDR1 SEHNR, CDR2 FQNEAQ (reference sequence). V lost 5 bases and J lost 1, with 14 bases in between. The CDR3 length is 15 residues. The CDR3 coding sequence is TGTGCCAGCAGCCCTGACCCAATAGGGAACACTGAAGCTTTCTTT. It specifies CASSPDPIGNTEAFF.

This clonotype was seen a few times. A read error may explain this, as a much larger clone is one base away. This chain joins TRBV5-1 and TRBJ2-4, with 7 bases identical to TRBD2. V lost 3 bases and J lost 6; bases outside the gene matches: 6. The CDR3 contains 14 residues. In germline, CDR1 is SGHRS, CDR2 YFSETQ. Here the CDR3 DNA reads TGCGCCAGCAGCTGGGAGGGGACGAGAAACATTCAGTACTTC. Protein product: CASSWEGTRNIQYF.

A note on this clonotype: This may be a read error, as it is one base from a much larger clone. The gene calls are TRBV28 and TRBJ1-2; 7 positions match TRBD1. V shed 11 bases and J 7 bases; nucleotides not matched to a gene: 7. In germline, CDR1 is MDHEN, CDR2 SYDVKM. This CDR3 region has 11 residues. The DNA of the CDR3 is TGTGCCGTTCACCAGGGGGTTGGCTACACCTTC. It translates to CAVHQGVGYTF.

This clonotype was found many times. V usage is TRBV6-2 or TRBV6-3 and J usage is TRBJ1-2, with a tentative D call TRBD1 (5 bases). Trimming cost V 1 base and J 1 base, with 13 bases left between them. The CDR3 is 16 residues long. The germline gives CDR1 MNHEY, CDR2 SVGEGT. As DNA, the CDR3 is TGTGCCAGCAGTTACTTGGAAGGGGTAGTTAACTATGGCTACACCTTC. Amino acids: CASSYLEGVVNYGYTF.

This clonotype was observed many times. The chain carries TRBV7-9 and TRBJ2-7, with 10 bases fitting TRBD1. The CDR3 has 14 amino acids. After removal of 5 bases from V and 4 bases from J, the junction contained 5 bases not matched to a gene. In germline, CDR1 is SEHNR, CDR2 FQNEAQ (reference sequence). CDR3 coding DNA: TGTGCCAGCAGCGAGGACAGGGGGGTTTACGAGCAGTACTTC. This encodes CASSEDRGVYEQYF. The full variable domain, in which reference TRBV7-9 and TRBJ2-7 provide the parts outside the CDR3, is DTGVSQNPRHKITKRGQNVTFRCDPISEHNRLYWYRQTLGQGPEFLTYFQNEAQLEKSRLLSDRFSAERPKGSFSTLEIQRTEQGDSAMYLCASSEDRGVYEQYFGPGTRLTVT.

This clonotype was counted between two and nine times. This chain links TRBV20-1 with TRBJ2-6; D not certain. Germline CDR1 is DFQATT and CDR2 is SNEGSKA (reference sequence). The CDR3 consists of 16 residues. Between the trimmed V and J ends, which lost 3 bases and 0 bases, there was a span of 12 bases. The CDR3 here is CSASRASNSGANVLTF. DNA for the CDR3: TGCAGTGCTAGTCGAGCATCCAACTCTGGGGCCAACGTCCTGACTTTC.

Comment on this clonotype: Just one base apart from a much larger clone, this may be a read error. The chain links TRBV12-3 or TRBV12-4 to TRBJ1-6, with D unclear. V lost 4 bases and J lost 9, with 10 bases in between. This CDR3 spans 13 amino acids. CDR3: CASSSILGSPLHF. CDR3 nucleotides: TGTGCCAGCAGTTCCATTCTGGGTTCACCCCTCCACTTT.

This clonotype was seen repeatedly, ten times or more. The V call is TRBV5-1, the J call TRBJ1-5; D ambiguous. In germline, CDR1 is SGHRS, CDR2 YFSETQ. Trimming removed 5 bases from V and 0 bases from J, with 15 bases in between. The CDR3 is 16 residues long. The CDR3 DNA reads TGCGCCAGCAGGCCCGGATTGCGGGGTAGCAATCAGCCCCAGCATTTT. It yields the protein CASRPGLRGSNQPQHF.

This clonotype showed up just a few times. This sequence joins TRBV5-1 and TRBJ2-3; 16 bases are a match to TRBD2. Germline CDR1 and CDR2: SGHRS and YFSETQ. The CDR3 covers 18 residues. V trimming: 0 bases; J trimming: 8 bases; junction bases outside the gene matches: 9. The CDR3 nucleotides read TGCGCCAGCAGCTTGGGCCCGGGACTAGCGGGGGGGCGTGGTACGCAGTATTTT. Amino acid sequence: CASSLGPGLAGGRGTQYF. Drawing the rest from reference TRBV5-1 and TRBJ2-3, the complete variable domain is KAGVTQTPRYLIKTRGQQVTLSCSPISGHRSVSWYQQTPGQGLQFLFEYFSETQRNKGNFPGRFSGRQFSNSRSEMNVSTLELGDSALYLCASSLGPGLAGGRGTQYFGPGTRLTVL.

The chain uses TRBV24-1 and TRBJ1-2, with D possibly being TRBD1 (5 bases). Trimming cost V 9 bases and J 4 bases, with 17 bases left between them. The length of the CDR3 is 14 residues. Germline V gives CDR1 KGHDR, CDR2 SFDVKD. CDR3 region: CATRPGGESYGYTF. CDR3 DNA sequence: TGTGCCACCCGGCCCGGAGGGGAGAGCTATGGCTACACCTTC.

This clonotype appeared many times. This CDR3 is CSARQGVDREVQFF. CDR3 in DNA: TGCAGTGCTAGACAGGGCGTGGACAGGGAAGTGCAGTTCTTC. J is TRBJ2-1 and V is TRBV20-1, with 8 nucleotides matching TRBD1. The CDR3 is 14 amino acids. In germline, CDR1 is DFQATT, CDR2 SNEGSKA (reference sequence). J was trimmed by 12 bases and V by 2 bases; bases with no gene match: 12.

This clonotype was detected many times. The chain carries TRBV12-3 or TRBV12-4 and TRBJ1-4; 8 bases line up with TRBD1. The CDR3 contains 15 residues. With 5 bases clipped from V and 5 bases from J, the junction kept 7 bases outside the gene matches. CDR3 DNA sequence: TGTGCCAGCAGTGGGACAGGAACTCACAATGAAAAACTGTTTTTT. Translating gives CASSGTGTHNEKLFF.

This clonotype was counted ten times or more. A much larger clone sits a single nucleotide away, making a read error possible. The chain recombines TRBV5-1 with TRBJ2-7, with TRBD2 as a possible D gene (5 bases). Germline values: CDR1 SGHRS, CDR2 YFSETQ. Deletions cut 3 bases from V and 6 bases from J, with 16 bases between. There are 14 residues in the CDR3. CDR3 in DNA: TGCGCCAGCAGCTGGGAGCCCAACCCTTCCGAGCAGTACTTC. Amino acid sequence: CASSWEPNPSEQYF.

V is TRBV7-2 and J is TRBJ1-4, with 7 nucleotides matching TRBD1. CDR1 is SGHTA, CDR2 FQGNSA, per germline. The CDR3 spans 13 residues. V lost 8 bases and J lost 1; bases outside the gene matches: 1. In DNA, the CDR3 is TGTGCCAGCGGGGACAGAACTAATGAAAAACTGTTTTTT. Translated, it gives CASGDRTNEKLFF.

This clonotype was observed a handful of times. Given a much more abundant clone one base away, this may be a read error. The genes are TRBV6-2 or TRBV6-3 and TRBJ2-7; TRBD1 matches 8 bases. Germline V gene data show CDR1 as MNHEY and CDR2 as SVGEGT. J gave up 7 bases and V 7 bases, and 15 bases lay outside the gene matches. The CDR3 consists of 15 residues. Here the CDR3 reads CASTLTGEGYNEQYF. The DNA of the CDR3 is TGTGCCAGCACCCTGACAGGGGAAGGCTACAATGAGCAGTACTTC.

This clonotype showed up many times. J is TRBJ1-2 and V is TRBV7-9; perhaps TRBD1 as D (6 bases). CDR1 SEHNR and CDR2 FQNEAQ come from the germline V gene (reference sequence). Trimming took off 5 bases at V and 2 bases at J, with 12 bases between the two ends. The CDR3 has 14 residues. Here the CDR3 reads CASSPRQANYGYTF. The CDR3 nucleotides are TGTGCCAGCAGCCCTAGACAGGCGAACTATGGCTACACCTTC.

Of note for this clonotype: Compared with germline, one end of the junction differs, possibly owing to a read error. The V call is TRBV10-3, the J call TRBJ2-7, with D tentatively TRBD1 (6 bases). The germline V gene encodes CDR1 ENHRY and CDR2 SYGVKD. CDR3 length: 17 amino acids. In DNA form, the CDR3 reads TGTGTCATCAGTTATCCCCGCGGTCTTCAGGGGCAAGACGAGCAGTACTTC. It encodes CVISYPRGLQGQDEQYF.

There are many counts of this clonotype. The CDR3 sequence is CASSQETTDTQYF. The DNA of the CDR3 is TGCGCCAGCAGCCAAGAGACCACAGATACGCAGTATTTT. This chain connects TRBV4-3 to TRBJ2-3, with D hard to call. Germline lookup yields CDR1 LGHNA and CDR2 YSLEER. V lost 0 bases to trimming and J lost 2 bases, with 3 bases between them. This CDR3 spans 13 amino acids.

This clonotype was seen more than once but under ten times. V gene TRBV12-3 or TRBV12-4 combines with J gene TRBJ1-2; 11 nucleotides align to TRBD1. V lost 6 bases to trimming and J lost 14 bases; unmatched junction nucleotides: 11. The CDR3 is 13 amino acids. CDR3 coding DNA: TGTGCCAGCAGGCTGCCGGGACAGGGGGTAGAGACCTTC. The encoded protein is CASRLPGQGVETF.

This clonotype was detected many times. V usage is TRBV6-1 and J usage is TRBJ1-5, with D unresolved. V gave up 8 bases and J gave up 2 bases, with 13 bases separating them. The CDR3 spans 14 residues. The V gene's germline CDR1 is MNHNS and CDR2 SASEGT. For the CDR3, the DNA is TGTGCCAGCTCTCGACCGGAGGGCAATCAGCCCCAGCATTTT. It is translated as CASSRPEGNQPQHF.

The chain recombines TRBV6-5 with TRBJ1-2, with D possibly TRBD1 on 5 matching bases. Germline V gene data show CDR1 as MNHEY and CDR2 as SVGAGI. The V gene lost 0 bases and the J gene lost 8 bases, with 10 bases spanning the gap. The CDR3 consists of 13 residues. The CDR3 loop reads CASSYSSREGYTF. CDR3 nucleotides: TGTGCCAGCAGTTACTCGAGCAGGGAGGGCTACACCTTC.

This rearrangement joins TRBV9 to TRBJ1-2; D may be TRBD1 (5 bases). Germline CDR1 is SGDLS and CDR2 is YYNGEE. This CDR3 is 14 amino acids long. Deletions cut 5 bases from V and 4 bases from J, with 15 bases between. CDR3 region: CASSPTGIAYGYTF. Written as DNA, the CDR3 is TGTGCCAGCAGTCCAACAGGCATCGCCTATGGCTACACCTTC.

This clonotype was observed many times. The V and J genes are TRBV3-1 and TRBJ2-7; D not certain. This CDR3 contains 12 residues. With 0 bases removed from V and 9 bases from J, the gap between germline ends came to 9 bases. Germline V gives CDR1 LGHDT, CDR2 YNNKEL (reference sequence). The CDR3: CASSQETGAQYF. The DNA of the CDR3 is TGTGCCAGCAGCCAAGAAACGGGCGCGCAGTACTTC.

This clonotype was counted at least ten times. V is TRBV5-1 and J is TRBJ2-3; the D gene is possibly TRBD1 (6 bases). The CDR3 runs to 17 residues. Germline values: CDR1 SGHRS, CDR2 YFSETQ. With 0 bases removed from V and 4 bases from J, the gap between germline ends came to 18 bases. For the CDR3, the DNA is TGCGCCAGCAGCTTGGTGGGGGCCCGGCGCTTTTCAGATACGCAGTATTTT. Its protein is CASSLVGARRFSDTQYF.

This clonotype has a handful of counts. V is TRBV7-2 and J is TRBJ2-1; 9 bases map to TRBD2. The CDR3 runs to 17 residues. V dropped 1 base and J dropped 4; count of bases not matched to a gene: 8. Looked up from germline, CDR1 is SGHTA and CDR2 is FQGNSA. The CDR3 loop is CASSLVRRAGGYNEQFF. CDR3 DNA sequence: TGTGCCAGCAGCTTAGTGCGGAGAGCGGGGGGATACAATGAGCAGTTCTTC.